The rows below give T cell receptor beta chains drawn from one sample of a study of blood T cell repertoires in COVID-19. Measured with immunoSEQ multiplex PCR; TCRdb has only the in-frame clones, and not every one. The top ten hold roughly 2.5% of the sample, which has 200,000 to 300,000 clones, roughly 86% seen once. The sample was peripheral blood. These receptors were collected from a woman in her forties or fifties with acute or convalescent COVID-19. Each CDR3 is given with its conserved first and last residue. A D gene is named only where the DNA matches it firmly.

TRBJ2-3,TRBV28,TRBD2,CASSLLLAGVTDTQYF,TGTGCCAGCAGTTTACTACTAGCGGGAGTTACAGATACGCAGTATTTT
TRBJ2-1,TRBV7-6,TRBD2,CASSWGTSEADNEQFF,TGTGCCAGCAGCTGGGGGACTAGCGAGGCAGACAATGAGCAGTTCTTC
TRBJ1-1,TRBV27,TRBD1,CASSKRGQGEGTEAFF,TGTGCCAGCAGTAAGAGGGGACAGGGGGAAGGGACTGAAGCTTTCTTT
TRBJ2-7,TRBV15,TRBD1,CATSRQGATYEQYF,TGTGCCACCAGCAGACAGGGGGCCACCTACGAGCAGTACTTC
TRBJ1-5,TRBV21-1,.,CASSNPGPQHF,TGTGCCAGCAGCAATCCCGGGCCCCAGCATTTT
TRBJ2-7,TRBV28,.,CASSFHIRTRLTYEQYF,TGTGCCAGCAGTTTCCATATTCGGACTCGTCTAACCTACGAGCAGTACTTC
TRBJ1-2,TRBV6-1,TRBD1,CASSEDRAGGYTF,TGTGCCAGCAGTGAGGACAGGGCTGGTGGCTACACCTTC
TRBJ1-4,TRBV23-1,TRBD1,CASSKDRGQANEKLFF,TGCGCCAGCAGTAAGGACAGGGGGCAAGCTAATGAAAAACTGTTTTTT
TRBJ2-1,TRBV10-3,TRBD2,CAISESREGRLRNEQFF,TGTGCCATCAGTGAGTCTCGGGAGGGTAGATTAAGGAATGAGCAGTTCTTC
TRBJ1-1,TRBV7-9,.,CASSRTLNTEAFF,TGTGCCAGCAGCCGAACACTGAACACTGAAGCTTTCTTT
TRBJ1-1,TRBV7-8,.,CASSYKINTEAFF,TGTGCCAGCAGCTACAAAATAAACACTGAAGCTTTCTTT
TRBJ2-2,TRBV4-3,.,CASSLDGGLNTGELFF,TGCGCCAGCAGCCTCGATGGGGGACTGAACACCGGGGAGCTGTTTTTT
TRBJ1-3,TRBV9,.,CASSVGRGNTIYF,TGTGCCAGCAGCGTAGGCAGGGGAAACACCATATATTTT